This T cell receptor (beta chain) was obtained from a study of technical replicates of blood from several donors. CDR1 is SEHNR and CDR2 is FQNEAQ in the germline V gene (reference sequence). V lost 4 bases and J lost 9; bases outside the gene matches: 18. CDR3 length: 18 residues. The method was immunoSEQ multiplex PCR; TCRdb's version includes in-frame clones alone and lacks a portion of them. The sample shows tens of thousands of clones, approximately 96% of them seen only once. Sequencing input: T cells isolated from PBMCs. The TCR comes from a human donor in good health. This rearrangement joins TRBV7-9 to TRBJ2-1, with TRBD2 matching over 10 bases. The CDR3 DNA is TGTGCCAGCAGCTCTCCCCGCGGAACTAGCGGGATGAGCCCTGAGCAGTTCTTC. Its protein is CASSSPRGTSGMSPEQFF.